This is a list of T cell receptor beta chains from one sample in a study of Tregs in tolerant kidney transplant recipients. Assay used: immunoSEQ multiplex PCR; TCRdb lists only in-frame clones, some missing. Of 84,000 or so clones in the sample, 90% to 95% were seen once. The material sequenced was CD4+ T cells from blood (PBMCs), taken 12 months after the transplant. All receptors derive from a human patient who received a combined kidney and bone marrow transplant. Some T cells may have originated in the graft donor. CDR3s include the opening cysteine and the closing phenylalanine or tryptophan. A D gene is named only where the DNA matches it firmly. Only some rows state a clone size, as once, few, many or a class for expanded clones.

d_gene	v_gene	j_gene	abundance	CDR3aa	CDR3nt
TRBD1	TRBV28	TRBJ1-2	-	CASSSTPQGYDYTF	TGTGCCAGCAGTTCGACTCCACAGGGGTATGACTACACCTTC
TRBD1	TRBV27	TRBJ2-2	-	CASSLSIQGAGELFF	TGTGCCAGCAGTTTATCAATACAGGGGGCCGGGGAGCTGTTTTTT
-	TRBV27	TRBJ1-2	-	CASSPRRPWRRDKGYGYTF	TGTGCCAGCAGTCCCCGGCGTCCCTGGCGCAGGGATAAGGGCTATGGCTACACCTTC
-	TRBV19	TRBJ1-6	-	CASSIWAGGDNSPLHF	TGTGCCAGTAGTATTTGGGCAGGAGGGGACAATTCACCCCTCCACTTT
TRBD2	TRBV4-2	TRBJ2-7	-	CASSQEERGDYEQYF	TGTGCCAGCAGCCAAGAAGAGCGGGGGGACTACGAGCAGTACTTC
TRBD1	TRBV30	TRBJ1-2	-	CAWNLDRFNYGYTF	TGTGCCTGGAATCTGGACAGGTTTAACTATGGCTACACCTTC
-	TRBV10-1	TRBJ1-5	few	CDSPGSNQPQHF	TGCGACTCTCCCGGGTCCAATCAGCCCCAGCATTTT
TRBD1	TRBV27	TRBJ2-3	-	CASSLGQGLDTQYF	TGTGCCAGCAGCTTGGGACAGGGGTTGGATACGCAGTATTTT
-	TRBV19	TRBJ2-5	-	CASSRAGSGNGGRETQYF	TGTGCCAGTAGCAGGGCCGGATCAGGAAACGGTGGAAGAGAGACCCAGTACTTC
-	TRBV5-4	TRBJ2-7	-	CASSLDAFPSVREQYF	TGTGCCAGCAGCTTGGACGCATTCCCAAGCGTTCGGGAGCAGTACTTC
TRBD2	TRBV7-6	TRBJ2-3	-	CASSLAPSGSGYSTDTQYF	TGTGCCAGCAGCTTAGCGCCCAGCGGGAGCGGATATAGCACAGATACGCAGTATTTT
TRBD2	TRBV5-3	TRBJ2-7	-	CARSSLKPGLAGTQYF	TGTGCCAGAAGCTCGCTTAAGCCGGGACTAGCGGGAACTCAGTACTTC
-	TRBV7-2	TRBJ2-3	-	CASSSPSTDTQYF	TGTGCCAGCAGCTCCCCAAGCACAGATACGCAGTATTTT
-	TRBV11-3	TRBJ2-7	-	CASSFLGSWSYEQYF	TGTGCCAGCAGCTTCCTGGGTTCTTGGAGTTACGAGCAGTACTTC
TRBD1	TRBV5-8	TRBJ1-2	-	CASSPGTGYGYTF	TGTGCCAGCAGCCCAGGGACAGGGTATGGCTACACCTTC
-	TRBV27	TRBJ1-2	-	CASRGRGAPNYGYTF	TGTGCCAGCAGAGGTAGGGGCGCCCCTAACTATGGCTACACCTTC
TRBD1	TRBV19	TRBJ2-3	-	CASRGQGADTQYF	TGTGCCAGTAGGGGACAGGGTGCAGATACGCAGTATTTT
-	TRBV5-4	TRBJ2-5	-	CASSPGGSGQETQYF	TGTGCCAGCAGCCCAGGGGGAAGCGGGCAAGAGACCCAGTACTTC
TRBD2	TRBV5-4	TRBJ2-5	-	CASSLVAGPQETQYF	TGTGCCAGCAGCTTGGTAGCGGGGCCCCAAGAGACCCAGTACTTC
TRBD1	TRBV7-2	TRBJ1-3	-	CASSYRGETGNTIYF	TGTGCCAGCAGCTACAGGGGGGAGACTGGAAACACCATATATTTT
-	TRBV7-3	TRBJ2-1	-	CASSRGTTDEQFF	TGTGCCAGCAGCCGTGGCACTACGGATGAGCAGTTCTTC
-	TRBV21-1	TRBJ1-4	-	CASSFQRGQAEKLFF	TGTGCCAGCAGCTTCCAAAGGGGGCAGGCAGAAAAACTGTTTTTT
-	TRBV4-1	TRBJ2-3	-	CASSRQRVADTQYF	TGCGCCAGCAGCCGTCAGCGGGTCGCAGATACGCAGTATTTT
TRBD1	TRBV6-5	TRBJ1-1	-	CASTTGDTEAFF	TGTGCCAGCACGACAGGGGACACTGAAGCTTTCTTT
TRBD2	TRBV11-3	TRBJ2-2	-	CASSYLQTSGSWSTGELFF	TGTGCCAGCAGCTACCTACAGACTAGCGGGAGTTGGTCCACCGGGGAGCTGTTTTTT
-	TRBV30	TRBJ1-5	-	CAWSMSRIQGSHQPQHF	TGTGCCTGGAGTATGTCCCGCATACAGGGAAGCCATCAGCCCCAGCATTTT
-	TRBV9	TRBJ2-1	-	CASSTGGSSYNEQFF	TGTGCCAGCAGCACTGGGGGGAGCTCCTACAATGAGCAGTTCTTC
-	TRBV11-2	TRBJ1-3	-	CASSPDSLSGNTIYF	TGTGCCAGCAGCCCGGACAGCCTCTCTGGAAACACCATATATTTT
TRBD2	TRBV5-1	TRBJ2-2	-	CASSLVLAGDTGELFF	TGCGCCAGCAGCTTGGTTTTAGCGGGGGATACCGGGGAGCTGTTTTTT
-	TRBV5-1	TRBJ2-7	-	CASSFRQSRTAEQYF	TGCGCCAGCAGCTTCAGACAATCCCGTACAGCCGAGCAGTACTTC
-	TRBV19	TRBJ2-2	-	CASSRPNTGELFF	TGTGCCAGTAGTAGGCCGAACACCGGGGAGCTGTTTTTT
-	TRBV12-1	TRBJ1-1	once	CASSFAGTGPEAFF	TGTGCCAGCAGCTTTGCAGGTACGGGTCCTGAAGCTTTCTTT
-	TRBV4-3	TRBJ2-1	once	CASSQDRNRGGNEQFF	TGCGCCAGCAGCCAAGATCGAAACAGGGGAGGCAATGAGCAGTTCTTC
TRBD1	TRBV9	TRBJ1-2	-	CASSIRDIGQGGYTF	TGTGCCAGCAGCATACGGGACATCGGACAGGGTGGCTACACCTTC
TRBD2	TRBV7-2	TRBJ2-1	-	CASSLVAGDYNEQFF	TGTGCCAGCAGCTTAGTAGCGGGGGACTACAATGAGCAGTTCTTC
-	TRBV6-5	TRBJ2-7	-	CASSYSSGRGSEQYF	TGTGCCAGCAGTTACTCCTCGGGAAGGGGGTCCGAGCAGTACTTC
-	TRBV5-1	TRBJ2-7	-	CASSLDTEIFYEQYF	TGCGCCAGCAGCTTGGATACAGAAATCTTCTACGAGCAGTACTTC
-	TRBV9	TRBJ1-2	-	CASSPPRGFDNYGYTF	TGTGCCAGCAGCCCCCCCAGGGGATTCGATAACTATGGCTACACCTTC
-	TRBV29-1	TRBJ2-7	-	CSVEDRRGLTYEQYF	TGCAGCGTTGAAGATCGACGGGGTCTAACCTACGAGCAGTACTTC
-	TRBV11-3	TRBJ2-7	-	CASSLRGNHEQYF	TGTGCCAGCAGCTTGCGGGGCAATCACGAGCAGTACTTC
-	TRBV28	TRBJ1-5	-	CASSLSTGIRGNQPQHF	TGTGCCAGCAGTTTATCCACTGGTATCCGGGGCAATCAGCCCCAGCATTTT
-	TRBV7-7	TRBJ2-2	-	CASSLDGINTGGLFF	TGTGCCAGCAGCTTAGACGGGATAAACACCGGGGGGCTGTTTTTT
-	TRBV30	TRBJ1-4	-	CAWSLRTNRWKLFF	TGTGCCTGGAGTCTCCGGACTAATCGGTGGAAACTGTTTTTT
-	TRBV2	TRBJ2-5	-	CASRIGGVYQETQYF	TGTGCCAGCAGAATTGGCGGAGTGTACCAAGAGACCCAGTACTTC
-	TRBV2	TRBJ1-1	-	CASTETGSEAFF	TGTGCCAGCACTGAAACAGGGTCTGAAGCTTTCTTT
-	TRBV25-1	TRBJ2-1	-	CASSNTATGVRNNEQFF	TGTGCCAGCAGTAACACGGCGACGGGAGTTAGGAACAATGAGCAGTTCTTC
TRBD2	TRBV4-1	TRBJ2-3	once	CASSQETMGGADTQYF	TGCGCCAGCAGCCAAGAAACCATGGGGGGGGCAGATACGCAGTATTTT
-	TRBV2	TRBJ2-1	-	CASSERRTNYNEQFF	TGTGCCAGCAGTGAAAGGCGGACAAACTACAATGAGCAGTTCTTC
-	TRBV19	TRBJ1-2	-	CASSIVVRVYGYTF	TGTGCCAGTAGTATAGTTGTCAGGGTGTATGGCTACACCTTC
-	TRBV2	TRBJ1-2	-	CASRQGWDGYTF	TGTGCCAGCAGACAGGGTTGGGATGGCTACACCTTC
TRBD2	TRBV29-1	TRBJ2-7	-	CSVLAGARDEQYF	TGCAGCGTACTAGCGGGGGCTCGGGACGAGCAGTACTTC
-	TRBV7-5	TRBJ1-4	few	CVRSLFEGIGEKLFF	TGTGTCAGAAGCTTATTTGAGGGCATCGGTGAAAAACTGTTTTTT
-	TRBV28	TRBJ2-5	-	CASSSPTPQPRRSAQYF	TGTGCCAGCAGTTCGCCGACCCCACAGCCTCGCCGATCGGCCCAGTACTTC
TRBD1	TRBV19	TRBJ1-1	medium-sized	CASMGQGTSEAFF	TGTGCCAGTATGGGACAGGGAACTTCTGAAGCTTTCTTT
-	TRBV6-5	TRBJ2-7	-	CASRTTGSSYEQYF	TGTGCCAGCAGAACGACTGGGAGCTCCTACGAGCAGTACTTC
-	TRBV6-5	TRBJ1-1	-	CASSRHPNTEAFF	TGTGCCAGCAGTCGACATCCGAACACTGAAGCTTTCTTT
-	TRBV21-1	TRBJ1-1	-	CASSDRQGARTLKGFF	TGTGCCAGCAGCGACCGACAGGGGGCGAGAACACTGAAGGGTTTCTTT
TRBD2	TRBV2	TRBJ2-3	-	CASIRRTVRGLAGTESTQYF	TGTGCCAGCATCCGTCGGACAGTGAGGGGGTTAGCGGGAACTGAAAGTACGCAGTATTTT
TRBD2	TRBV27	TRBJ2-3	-	CASSLWGGSDTQYF	TGTGCCAGCAGTTTGTGGGGGGGATCAGATACGCAGTATTTT